These T cell receptor beta chains were read from a single sample in a study of cytomegalovirus exposure and HLA in healthy donors. Data came from immunoSEQ multiplex PCR; TCRdb stores just in-frame clones and leaves some out. This repertoire shows roughly 110,000 clones, under 80% found once; its top ten account for roughly 3.9%. The sequenced material came from PBMCs. The receptors come from a man aged 55 to 69 in good health and CMV-seronegative. CDR3s include the opening cysteine and the closing phenylalanine or tryptophan. The D gene is left open where the match is weak. Rows give clone size only sometimes, using once, few, many, or a class for an expanded clone.

D gene: .; CDR3 length: 14; clone size: .; J gene: TRBJ1-3; V gene: TRBV27; CDR3 DNA: TGTGCCAGCAGTTCCCGCGGGGCTGGAAACACCATATATTTT; CDR3 protein: CASSSRGAGNTIYF
D gene: TRBD1; CDR3 length: 17; clone size: .; J gene: TRBJ1-4; V gene: TRBV11-2; CDR3 DNA: TGTGCCAGCAGCCCAGGGACAGGGGGCGCGGCTAATGAAAAACTGTTTTTT; CDR3 protein: CASSPGTGGAANEKLFF
D gene: TRBD2; CDR3 length: 16; clone size: .; J gene: TRBJ2-2; V gene: TRBV7-6; CDR3 DNA: TGTGCCAGCAGCTTAGAACTAGCGGGAAACACCGGGGAGCTGTTTTTT; CDR3 protein: CASSLELAGNTGELFF
D gene: TRBD1; CDR3 length: 16; clone size: .; J gene: TRBJ1-5; V gene: TRBV7-2; CDR3 DNA: TGTGCCAGCAGCCTCAGTCAGGGGGGAAACAATCAGCCCCAGCATTTT; CDR3 protein: CASSLSQGGNNQPQHF
D gene: TRBD1; CDR3 length: 14; clone size: .; J gene: TRBJ1-2; V gene: TRBV4-3; CDR3 DNA: TGCGCCAGCAGCGAAGACAGGGCGGGGTATGGCTACACCTTC; CDR3 protein: CASSEDRAGYGYTF
D gene: .; CDR3 length: 14; clone size: .; J gene: TRBJ2-5; V gene: TRBV11-2; CDR3 DNA: TGTGCCAGCAGCCCTCTTCAGGGCCAAGAGACCCAGTACTTC; CDR3 protein: CASSPLQGQETQYF
D gene: .; CDR3 length: 15; clone size: few; J gene: TRBJ2-5; V gene: TRBV11-2; CDR3 DNA: TGTGCCAGCAGCTTAGATTGGGGCCGATGGGAGACCCAGTACTTC; CDR3 protein: CASSLDWGRWETQYF
D gene: .; CDR3 length: 16; clone size: .; J gene: TRBJ2-3; V gene: TRBV5-1; CDR3 DNA: TGCGCCAGCAGCTTGGCCCCACTAGCTCGCACAGATACGCAGTATTTT; CDR3 protein: CASSLAPLARTDTQYF
D gene: TRBD1; CDR3 length: 16; clone size: .; J gene: TRBJ2-3; V gene: TRBV19; CDR3 DNA: TGTGCCAGTAGTACGTCCCGGGACAGTTACACAGATACGCAGTATTTT; CDR3 protein: CASSTSRDSYTDTQYF
D gene: .; CDR3 length: 14; clone size: .; J gene: TRBJ1-2; V gene: TRBV28; CDR3 DNA: TGTGCCAGCGGGGGGACTGCTACTCCTTATGGCTACACCTTC; CDR3 protein: CASGGTATPYGYTF
D gene: .; CDR3 length: 14; clone size: .; J gene: TRBJ1-2; V gene: TRBV6-5; CDR3 DNA: TGTGCCAGCGGGGAGGCAGGGAAGAACTATGGCTACACCTTC; CDR3 protein: CASGEAGKNYGYTF
D gene: .; CDR3 length: 15; clone size: .; J gene: TRBJ1-1; V gene: TRBV2; CDR3 DNA: TGTGCCAGCAGTGAGAGAATTAGTTCTAACACTGAAGCTTTCTTT; CDR3 protein: CASSERISSNTEAFF
D gene: .; CDR3 length: 11; clone size: .; J gene: TRBJ1-2; V gene: TRBV5-1; CDR3 DNA: TGCGCCAGCACGTCGGGGGATGGCTACACCTTC; CDR3 protein: CASTSGDGYTF
D gene: .; CDR3 length: 14; clone size: .; J gene: TRBJ2-7; V gene: TRBV5-1; CDR3 DNA: TGCGCCAGCAGCTTTAAGGGGGGGATTTACGAGCAGTACTTC; CDR3 protein: CASSFKGGIYEQYF
D gene: .; CDR3 length: 14; clone size: .; J gene: TRBJ2-5; V gene: TRBV4-3; CDR3 DNA: TGCGCCAGCAGCCGAAACGCGGGGCAAGAGACCCAGTACTTC; CDR3 protein: CASSRNAGQETQYF
D gene: TRBD1; CDR3 length: 13; clone size: .; J gene: TRBJ1-1; V gene: TRBV6-5; CDR3 DNA: TGTGCCAGCAGCCGGGACAGGGGGCGTGAAGCTTTCTTT; CDR3 protein: CASSRDRGREAFF
D gene: TRBD2; CDR3 length: 17; clone size: .; J gene: TRBJ2-7; V gene: TRBV4-1; CDR3 DNA: TGCGCCAGCAGCCAAGGGTTTGTGACTAGCGGGATCTACGAGCAGTACTTC; CDR3 protein: CASSQGFVTSGIYEQYF
D gene: .; CDR3 length: 15; clone size: .; J gene: TRBJ1-1; V gene: TRBV19; CDR3 DNA: TGTGCCAGTAGTGCCCTAACGACAGGGAACACTGAAGCTTTCTTT; CDR3 protein: CASSALTTGNTEAFF
D gene: TRBD1; CDR3 length: 17; clone size: .; J gene: TRBJ2-5; V gene: TRBV4-1; CDR3 DNA: TGCGCCAGCAGCCAACAGCCCGGGACAGGGGGCAGGGAGACCCAGTACTTC; CDR3 protein: CASSQQPGTGGRETQYF
D gene: TRBD1; CDR3 length: 15; clone size: .; J gene: TRBJ1-2; V gene: TRBV18; CDR3 DNA: TGTGCCAGCTCACCACCTGACAGGGTGGGCTATGGCTACACCTTC; CDR3 protein: CASSPPDRVGYGYTF
D gene: .; CDR3 length: 15; clone size: once; J gene: TRBJ1-1; V gene: TRBV2; CDR3 DNA: TGTGCCAGCAGCCCCTTCGACAGCTTGAACACTGAAGCTTTCTTT; CDR3 protein: CASSPFDSLNTEAFF
D gene: TRBD2; CDR3 length: 16; clone size: .; J gene: TRBJ2-2; V gene: TRBV7-3; CDR3 DNA: TGTGCCAGCAGCAAAGGGACTAGCGGGGCCACCGGGGAGCTGTTTTTT; CDR3 protein: CASSKGTSGATGELFF